Below are 20 T cell receptor beta chains sequenced from a single sample in a study of blood T cell repertoires in COVID-19. Sequencing was performed with immunoSEQ multiplex PCR; in TCRdb, only in-frame clones are kept and a portion is missing. The sample shows 230,000 or so clones, 90% of them seen only once. Sequencing was done on a sample of peripheral blood. All receptors come from a woman between 55 and 75 years old with COVID-19, enrolled during active disease.

The V gene is TRBV19, the J gene TRBJ1-5, with D maybe TRBD1 (6 bases). CDR1 is LNHDA and CDR2 is SQIVND in the germline V gene (reference sequence). The CDR3 is 13 residues long. V lost 10 bases and J lost 2, with 12 bases in between. DNA of the CDR3: TGTGCCACCTCAACAGGGCGCAATCAGCCCCAGCATTTT. It is translated as CATSTGRNQPQHF.

The chain uses TRBV3-1 (or the pseudogene TRBV3-2) and TRBJ1-1; the match to TRBD1 covers 9 bases. J lost 6 bases, V lost 3 bases, and 5 bases had no gene match. The CDR3 has 14 residues. Germline CDR1 reads LGHDT; CDR2 reads YNNKEL (reference sequence). CDR3 nucleotides: TGTGCCAGCAGCCATACAGGGGGCAACGCTGAAGCTTTCTTT. Translated: CASSHTGGNAEAFF.

V gene TRBV6-5 combines with J gene TRBJ2-1; 13 bases agree with TRBD2. The germline V gene encodes CDR1 MNHEY and CDR2 SVGAGI. This CDR3 is built from 15 residues. The V segment lost 2 bases and the J segment 8 bases; nucleotides outside the gene matches: 3. CDR3 in amino acids: CASSYLLAGGYEQFF. As DNA, the CDR3 is TGTGCCAGCAGTTACCTACTAGCGGGGGGGTATGAGCAGTTCTTC.

This chain connects TRBV3-1 (or the pseudogene TRBV3-2) to TRBJ2-5; 8 bases map to TRBD2. With V trimmed by 3 bases and J by 5 bases, 14 bases remained unmatched. The CDR3 totals 17 residues. Germline CDR1 LGHDT, CDR2 YNNKEL (reference sequence). In DNA form, the CDR3 reads TGTGCCAGCAGCCAGAGGAGGGGCGGGGGGATGTCGGAGACCCAGTACTTC. Protein product: CASSQRRGGGMSETQYF.

The chain employs TRBV5-6 and TRBJ2-1; 8 bases are a match to TRBD2. In germline, CDR1 is SGHDT, CDR2 YYEEEE. V was clipped by 4 bases and J by 0 bases; unmatched bases: 12. This CDR3 contains 18 residues. For the CDR3, the DNA is TGTGCCAGCAGCCGACCCGAAAACGGGGGGGCCTCCTACAATGAGCAGTTCTTC. Translation: CASSRPENGGASYNEQFF.

The chain recombines TRBV4-2 with TRBJ2-1; 13 bases map to TRBD2. This CDR3 spans 17 amino acids. With 3 bases clipped from V and 5 bases from J, the junction kept 7 bases outside the gene matches. Germline-derived CDR1 and CDR2 are LGHNA and YNFKEQ. The CDR3: CASSQEPGLAGHNEQFF. CDR3 in DNA: TGTGCCAGCAGCCAGGAACCGGGACTAGCGGGGCACAATGAGCAGTTCTTC.

The CDR3 is CASSPVQGDTQYF. The CDR3 bases are TGTGCCAGCAGCCCAGTACAGGGAGATACGCAGTATTTT. The J gene is TRBJ2-3, the V gene TRBV3-1 (or the pseudogene TRBV3-2); perhaps TRBD1 as D (6 bases). The CDR3 consists of 13 residues. V lost 4 bases and J 5 bases, leaving 10 bases between the germline ends. Per germline, CDR1 LGHDT and CDR2 YNNKEL (reference sequence).

This chain uses TRBV4-3 with TRBJ1-2; maybe TRBD1 (6 bases). V shed 0 bases and J shed 3 bases, with 11 bases lying between them. CDR1 LGHNA and CDR2 YSLEER come from the germline V gene. The length of the CDR3 is 15 residues. DNA of the CDR3: TGCGCCAGCAGCCAAGAACGGCAGGGGCACTATGGCTACACCTTC. It is translated as CASSQERQGHYGYTF.

Only a few counts were recorded for this clone. The V and J genes are TRBV4-1 and TRBJ2-7; the D gene is possibly TRBD1 (6 bases). V lost 4 bases and J lost 3, with 13 bases in between. CDR1 is MGHRA, CDR2 YSYEKL, per germline. The CDR3 sequence is 14 residues long. CDR3 region: CASSPSTGDYEQYF. The DNA of the CDR3 is TGCGCCAGCAGCCCCTCGACAGGAGACTACGAGCAGTACTTC.

The rearrangement links TRBV6-5 to TRBJ1-2; possible D gene TRBD1, 6 bases. This CDR3 region has 12 residues. V was clipped by 6 bases and J by 12 bases, with 17 bases between them. In germline, CDR1 is MNHEY, CDR2 SVGAGI. The CDR3 DNA reads as TGTGCCAGCAGGGCCGGGGGGGGCTTGAACACCTTC. It translates to CASRAGGGLNTF.

This clone is a singleton in its sample. This sequence joins TRBV6-6 and TRBJ1-2; D is unclear. The CDR3 loop spans 14 amino acids. Per germline, CDR1 MNHNY and CDR2 SVGAGI (reference sequence). The V and J ends lost 0 bases and 1 base respectively, with 6 bases between them. CDR3: CASSYSEGNYGYTF. As DNA, the CDR3 is TGTGCCAGCAGTTACTCTGAGGGTAACTATGGCTACACCTTC.

The chain recombines TRBV7-2 with TRBJ2-4; D may be TRBD2 (7 bases). This CDR3 is built from 17 residues. V was trimmed by 8 bases and J by 5 bases, leaving 25 bases between them. Germline V gene sequence: CDR1 SGHTA, CDR2 FQGNSA. The CDR3: CASEGRDGGRGQNIQYF. The CDR3 DNA reads as TGTGCCAGCGAAGGAAGAGACGGGGGGCGTGGGCAAAACATTCAGTACTTC.

J is TRBJ2-2 and V is TRBV11-1; 8 bases agree with TRBD1. The CDR3 covers 13 residues. The V segment lost 5 bases and the J segment 6 bases; nucleotides outside the gene matches: 2. CDR1 and CDR2 from the germline V gene are SGHAT and FQDESV (reference sequence). In DNA form, the CDR3 reads TGTGCCAGCAGCGAGGACAGGGCCGGGGAGCTGTTTTTT. Translated, it gives CASSEDRAGELFF.

The V and J genes are TRBV21-1 and TRBJ1-5; the listed D gene, TRBD1, was not tested against the DNA. TRBV21-1 corresponds to a pseudogene. The CDR3 has 14 residues. CDR3 residues: CAGATGQGSQPQHF. The CDR3 region has the DNA TGTGCCGGAGCTACCGGACAGGGTTCCCAGCCCCAGCATTTT.

The rearrangement uses TRBV7-3 and TRBJ1-1; D is perhaps TRBD1 (5 bases). Germline V gives CDR1 SGHTA, CDR2 FQGTGA. The CDR3 has 12 residues. V lost 10 bases to trimming and J lost 2 bases, with 11 bases between them. The CDR3 here is CATGGINTEAFF. The CDR3 DNA reads as TGTGCCACCGGGGGGATAAACACTGAAGCTTTCTTT.

Only one count was recorded for this clone. The rearrangement links TRBV19 to TRBJ1-6, with D possibly TRBD1 on 5 matching bases. This CDR3 has 14 residues. V lost 1 base, J lost 9 bases, and 10 bases lay in between. Germline CDR1 LNHDA, CDR2 SQIVND (reference sequence). The CDR3 DNA reads TGTGCCAGTAGTATAGGACAGATTGGTTCACCCCTCCACTTT. Residues: CASSIGQIGSPLHF.

This chain uses TRBV9 with TRBJ1-2, with no clear D. Germline V lookup: CDR1 SGDLS, CDR2 YYNGEE. The length of the CDR3 is 16 residues. Trimming took 4 bases from V and 6 from J, leaving 22 bases between them. The CDR3: CASSKRTNPLNDGYTF. The CDR3 DNA reads as TGTGCCAGCAGCAAGAGGACTAACCCCCTCAACGATGGCTACACCTTC.

The chain carries TRBV18 and TRBJ1-1, with TRBD1 as a possible D gene (5 bases). There are 14 residues in the CDR3. Germline V gene data show CDR1 as KGHSH and CDR2 as LQKENI. Trimming stripped 0 bases from V and 1 base from J, with 6 bases between. The CDR3 bases are TGTGCCAGCTCACCACCTCAGGGGAACACTGAAGCTTTCTTT. Translating it yields CASSPPQGNTEAFF.

This clone was detected once. The chain combines TRBV19 with TRBJ2-1; TRBD2 matches at 9 bases. The trim removed 6 bases at V and 6 bases at J, leaving 12 bases unmatched. Germline V gene data show CDR1 as LNHDA and CDR2 as SQIVND (reference sequence). This CDR3 region has 16 residues. The CDR3 DNA sequence: TGTGCCAGTAGAGCCGACGCGGGGGGGCCTTCCAATGAGCAGTTCTTC. Translating gives CASRADAGGPSNEQFF. The full variable domain, completed using reference TRBV19 and TRBJ2-1, is DGGITQSPKYLFRKEGQNVTLSCEQNLNHDAMYWYRQDPGQGLRLIYYSQIVNDFQKGDIAEGYSVSREKKESFPLTVTSAQKNPTAFYLCASRADAGGPSNEQFFGPGTRLTVL.

This chain connects TRBV7-9 to TRBJ1-2, with a weak D call TRBD1 (5 bases). Trimming took 1 base from V and 4 from J, leaving 10 bases between them. CDR1 SEHNR and CDR2 FQNEAQ come from the germline V gene (reference sequence). This CDR3 contains 14 residues. CDR3 sequence reads: CASSLEGRAYGYTF. In DNA, the CDR3 is TGTGCCAGCAGCTTAGAGGGCAGGGCCTATGGCTACACCTTC.